This T cell receptor beta chain derives from a study of pediatric ulcerative colitis. As regards this clone: Its antigen is as yet unknown.

The diagnostic colonoscopy in ulcerative colitis patients preceded any immunosuppressive treatment. CDR1 and CDR2 (germline): SGHVS, FNYEAQ. Trimming left V 0 bases short and J 3 bases short, with 14 bases between. The CDR3 totals 16 residues. Whole-study findings and limits: Repertoires came from total lymphocyte DNA, so rare subsets like regulatory T cells may be missed. In rectum, acute severe colitis had expanded clones and less diversity.

Clones were sequenced by immunoSEQ multiplex PCR, and TCRdb holds only the in-frame ones, with some missing. The profile shows approximately 60,000 clones, around 85% of them singletons. The chain joins TRBV7-6 to TRBJ1-1; unclear D gene. Sequencing used blood. The TCR originated in a boy younger than 18 with severe ulcerative colitis. CDR3 nucleotide sequence: TGTGCCAGCAGCTTAGCGAACGGGAATTTGGACACTGAAGCTTTCTTT. Translating it yields CASSLANGNLDTEAFF.